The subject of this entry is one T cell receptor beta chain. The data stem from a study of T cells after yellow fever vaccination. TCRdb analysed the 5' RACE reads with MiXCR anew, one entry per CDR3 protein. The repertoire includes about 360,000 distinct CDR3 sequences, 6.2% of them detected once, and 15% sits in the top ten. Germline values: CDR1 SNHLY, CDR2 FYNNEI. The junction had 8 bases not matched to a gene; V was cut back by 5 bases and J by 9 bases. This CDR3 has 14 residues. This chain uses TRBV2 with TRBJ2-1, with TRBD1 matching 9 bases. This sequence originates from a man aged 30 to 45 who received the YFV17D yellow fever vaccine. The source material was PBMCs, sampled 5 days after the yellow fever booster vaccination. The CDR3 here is CASSTGTGLSEQFF. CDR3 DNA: TGTGCCAGCAGTACCGGGACAGGGTTAAGTGAGCAGTTCTTC.